This record concerns one T cell receptor (beta chain) sequence. Its target is not known. Only in-frame clones appear in the TCRdb table, and some are missing; sequencing was by immunoSEQ multiplex PCR. Here the sample spans around 240,000 clones, around 89% being singletons. This entry comes from a study of cytomegalovirus exposure and HLA in healthy donors. Study-wide points: The listing of 150 or so TCR beta chains classed them as cytomegalovirus-associated. Using the classifier, cytomegalovirus status was reportedly diagnosed with high specificity and sensitivity.

Germline CDR1 SQVTM, CDR2 ANQGSEA. Trimming took 6 bases from V and 1 from J, leaving 12 bases between them. The CDR3 spans 13 residues. The sequence came from a woman younger than 35 in good health and CMV-seronegative. The sample consisted of PBMCs. This chain connects TRBV29-1 to TRBJ1-1; D is perhaps TRBD1 (5 bases). CDR3 loop: CSVSLDTNTEAFF. CDR3 nucleotides: TGCAGCGTCTCCTTGGACACGAACACTGAAGCTTTCTTT.